The clone carrying this T cell receptor beta chain has ten or more counts. The data were obtained in a study of molecular identifiers for immune sequencing clone quantification. Naive CD8 T cells were picked out by sorting for CD8+CD4-CCR7+CD45RA+. Making the bulk TCR libraries relied on previously described methods and listed TCR primers. TCRdb called the PCR reads again in MiXCR, with one record for every CDR3 protein. The data show about 70,000 distinct CDR3 sequences, roughly 20% seen once. There are 17 residues in the CDR3. V was pared by 1 base and J by 4 bases, with 18 bases between. Germline CDR1 reads MNHNY; CDR2 reads SVGAGI (reference sequence).

The chain is built from TRBV6-6 and TRBJ2-3, with D hard to call. The TCR comes from a human donor in good health. Some libraries in this study had Jurkat cell RNA spiked in. Source material: naive CD8+ T cells from blood, with Jurkat cell RNA spiked in. Subset noted: FACS-sorted CD8+CD4-CCR7+CD45RA+ naive T cells. The CDR3: CASSYFSPGLRPDTQYF. The CDR3 DNA is TGTGCCAGCAGTTACTTTAGTCCGGGCCTCCGTCCAGATACGCAGTATTTT.